These 19 T cell receptor beta chains were all obtained from the same sample, sequenced in a study of STAT5B mutations in CD4+ large granular lymphocyte leukemia. Only in-frame clones appear in the TCRdb table, and some are missing; sequencing was by immunoSEQ multiplex PCR. The table has 40,000 to 55,000 clones, 80% to 90% seen once. Sample: CD4+ T cells from blood buffy coats. The receptors originated from a human donor in good health.

V and J are TRBV7-3 and TRBJ2-2; D call uncertain. The V gene's germline CDR1 is SGHTA and CDR2 FQGTGA. This CDR3 spans 14 amino acids. The V gene lost 6 bases and the J gene lost 4 bases, with 12 bases spanning the gap. CDR3 in DNA: TGTGCCAGCAGGGGAACGTCCGGCACCGGGGAGCTGTTTTTT. Residues: CASRGTSGTGELFF.

V and J are TRBV6-5 and TRBJ2-2, with a tentative D call TRBD1 (5 bases). CDR1 and CDR2 (germline): MNHEY, SVGAGI. This CDR3 contains 13 residues. The V and J ends lost 0 bases and 6 bases respectively, with 5 bases between them. The chain's CDR3 is CASSYSQAGELFF. The CDR3 DNA is TGTGCCAGCAGTTACTCACAGGCCGGGGAGCTGTTTTTT.

The chain combines TRBV11-2 with TRBJ2-7; no clear D. Germline CDR1 is SGHAT and CDR2 is FQNNGV. The CDR3 consists of 14 residues. V lost 3 bases to trimming and J lost 3 bases, with 12 bases between them. The CDR3 DNA reads as TGTGCCAGCAGCTTCGACCGCAGTCTCTACGAGCAGTACTTC. Its protein is CASSFDRSLYEQYF.

The chain links TRBV18 to TRBJ2-7; no reliable D call. With 7 bases removed from V and 5 bases from J, the gap between germline ends came to 18 bases. Per germline, CDR1 KGHSH and CDR2 LQKENI. CDR3 length: 14 residues. The CDR3 reads CASFTTQALNEQYF. As DNA, the CDR3 is TGTGCCAGCTTCACCACTCAGGCTCTTAACGAGCAGTACTTC.

This clone was seen just once. The chain carries TRBV5-6 and TRBJ2-1; a weak D match, TRBD2 (5 bases). The V gene lost 0 bases and the J gene lost 4 bases, with 14 bases spanning the gap. Looked up from germline, CDR1 is SGHDT and CDR2 is YYEEEE. This CDR3 region has 16 residues. CDR3 DNA sequence: TGTGCCAGCAGCTTGGCTCAGTTAGCGTCATACAATGAGCAGTTCTTC. It encodes CASSLAQLASYNEQFF.

The chain carries TRBV19 and TRBJ2-1, with 9 bases aligning to TRBD1. Unmatched junction bases numbered 9, after V lost 1 base and J lost 8 bases. Germline CDR1 reads LNHDA; CDR2 reads SQIVND (reference sequence). CDR3 size: 16 residues. The CDR3 protein is CASSIVTGGARDEQFF. Here the CDR3 DNA reads TGTGCCAGTAGTATAGTAACAGGGGGCGCGCGGGATGAGCAGTTCTTC. Complete variable domain (other parts from reference TRBV19 and TRBJ2-1): DGGITQSPKYLFRKEGQNVTLSCEQNLNHDAMYWYRQDPGQGLRLIYYSQIVNDFQKGDIAEGYSVSREKKESFPLTVTSAQKNPTAFYLCASSIVTGGARDEQFFGPGTRLTVL.

The rearrangement links TRBV19 to TRBJ1-5; D may be TRBD1 (5 bases). The V and J ends lost 4 bases and 2 bases respectively, with 12 bases between them. Germline V lookup: CDR1 LNHDA, CDR2 SQIVND (reference sequence). The CDR3 spans 15 residues. The CDR3 region is CASSTGAGRNQPQHF. CDR3 nucleotide sequence: TGTGCCAGTAGTACCGGGGCGGGCCGCAATCAGCCCCAGCATTTT.

In its sample, this clone was seen a few times. The chain carries TRBV18 and TRBJ1-5; 8 nucleotides agree with TRBD1. Germline-derived CDR1 and CDR2 are KGHSH and LQKENI. Trimming at V came to 5 bases and at J to 7 bases, leaving 7 bases not matched to a gene. CDR3 length equals 14 residues. CDR3 nucleotides: TGTGCCAGCTCATTGGACAGGGACGGGCAGCCCCAGCATTTT. Amino acids: CASSLDRDGQPQHF. The full variable domain, rest sourced from reference TRBV18 and TRBJ1-5, is NAGVMQNPRHLVRRRGQEARLRCSPMKGHSHVYWYRQLPEEGLKFMVYLQKENIIDESGMPKERFSAEFPKEGPSILRIQQVVRGDSAAYFCASSLDRDGQPQHFGDGTRLSIL.

The rearrangement uses TRBV5-1 and TRBJ2-1; perhaps TRBD1 as D (6 bases). Trimming took 0 bases from V and 0 from J, leaving 13 bases between them. CDR3 length: 17 residues. Germline V CDR1 and CDR2: SGHRS, YFSETQ. The CDR3 region has the DNA TGCGCCAGCAGCTTGGTGTTTGGGGGCAGCTCCTACAATGAGCAGTTCTTC. Translation: CASSLVFGGSSYNEQFF.

CDR3 DNA: TGTGCCAGCAGTATTACCGGGACAGGGAAAAGCTACGAGCAGTACTTC. As protein: CASSITGTGKSYEQYF. The chain carries TRBV28 and TRBJ2-7; 9 bases map to TRBD1. The CDR3 has 16 amino acids. With V trimmed by 5 bases and J by 3 bases, 11 bases remained unmatched. CDR1 is MDHEN and CDR2 is SYDVKM in the germline V gene. The complete variable domain, with remaining parts taken from reference TRBV28 and TRBJ2-7, reads DVKVTQSSRYLVKRTGEKVFLECVQDMDHENMFWYRQDPGLGLRLIYFSYDVKMKEKGDIPEGYSVSREKKERFSLILESASTNQTSMYLCASSITGTGKSYEQYFGPGTRLTVT.

The rearrangement uses TRBV2 and TRBJ1-4; D may be TRBD1 (6 bases). The germline V and J ends were trimmed by 5 bases and 14 bases, with 27 bases remaining between them. Germline V gene data show CDR1 as SNHLY and CDR2 as FYNNEI. The CDR3 loop spans 16 amino acids. This CDR3 is CASSNPLRTEVYGLFF. The CDR3, as DNA: TGTGCCAGCAGTAATCCACTTAGGACAGAGGTTTACGGCCTGTTTTTT. The full variable domain, in which reference TRBV2 and TRBJ1-4 provide the parts outside the CDR3, is EPEVTQTPSHQVTQMGQEVILRCVPISNHLYFYWYRQILGQKVEFLVSFYNNEISEKSEIFDDQFSVERPDGSNFTLKIRSTKLEDSAMYFCASSNPLRTEVYGLFFGSGTQLSVL.

This clone showed up just once. The chain links TRBV6-6 to TRBJ2-1; 12 positions match TRBD1. In germline, CDR1 is MNHNY, CDR2 SVGAGI (reference sequence). The CDR3 has 16 amino acids. The V segment lost 6 bases and the J segment 5 bases; nucleotides outside the gene matches: 8. CDR3 sequence: CASRPRDRGRNNEQFF. For the CDR3, the DNA is TGTGCCAGCAGACCCCGGGACAGGGGGCGAAACAATGAGCAGTTCTTC.

The chain links TRBV7-9 to TRBJ2-5; 11 nucleotides match TRBD2. CDR1 is SEHNR, CDR2 FQNEAQ, per germline (reference sequence). CDR3 length: 17 amino acids. The V segment lost 4 bases and the J segment 2 bases; nucleotides outside the gene matches: 9. The CDR3 region has the DNA TGTGCCAGCAGCTCCGGGGAGGGACTAGCGGTTCAAGAGACCCAGTACTTC. Amino acids: CASSSGEGLAVQETQYF. Supplemented by reference TRBV7-9 and TRBJ2-5, the full variable domain reads DTGVSQNPRHKITKRGQNVTFRCDPISEHNRLYWYRQTLGQGPEFLTYFQNEAQLEKSRLLSDRFSAERPKGSFSTLEIQRTEQGDSAMYLCASSSGEGLAVQETQYFGPGTRLLVL.

The V call is TRBV19, the J call TRBJ1-5; TRBD1 matches at 7 bases. CDR3 size: 13 residues. Trimming removed 10 bases from V and 2 bases from J; junction bases left unmatched: 5. Germline V gene lookup returns CDR1 LNHDA and CDR2 SQIVND (reference sequence). DNA of the CDR3: TGTGCCACCATTGGACAGGGCAATCAGCCCCAGCATTTT. It yields the protein CATIGQGNQPQHF.

The chain is built from TRBV19 and TRBJ1-5, with 7 bases matching TRBD1. CDR1 and CDR2 (germline): LNHDA, SQIVND (reference sequence). The CDR3 runs 15 residues. J gave up 4 bases and V 5 bases, and 8 bases lay outside the gene matches. The CDR3: CASSEGQAPNQPQHF. The CDR3 DNA sequence: TGTGCCAGTAGTGAAGGACAGGCGCCAAATCAGCCCCAGCATTTT.

The chain has TRBV5-6 and TRBJ1-1, with unresolved D. The V end was cut by 3 bases, the J end by 1 base, with 19 bases between. CDR1 and CDR2 (germline): SGHDT, YYEEEE. The CDR3 contains 17 residues. This CDR3 reads CASSWGMSALGNTEAFF. DNA of the CDR3: TGTGCCAGCAGCTGGGGAATGTCCGCACTTGGGAACACTGAAGCTTTCTTT.

The chain has TRBV14 and TRBJ1-3; weak D call: TRBD1 (5 bases). Per the germline V gene, CDR1 is SGHDN and CDR2 is FVKESK. The CDR3 loop spans 14 amino acids. V lost 4 bases and J 0 bases, leaving 7 bases between the germline ends. For the CDR3, the DNA is TGTGCCAGCAGCCCTGGGGCCTCTGGAAACACCATATATTTT. Translation gives CASSPGASGNTIYF.

The chain is built from TRBV18 and TRBJ1-1, with D perhaps TRBD1 (5 bases). CDR1 is KGHSH and CDR2 is LQKENI in the germline V gene. The V end was cut by 0 bases, the J end by 4 bases, with 15 bases between. This CDR3 has 16 amino acids. The CDR3 DNA sequence: TGTGCCAGCTCACCACCGTCTGGGACGGGGATCACTGAAGCTTTCTTT. Protein product: CASSPPSGTGITEAFF.

The chain joins TRBV6-4 to TRBJ2-3, with D hard to call. V shed 4 bases and J shed 1 base, with 9 bases lying between them. The CDR3 loop spans 14 amino acids. The germline gives CDR1 MRHNA, CDR2 SNTAGT. In nucleotides, the CDR3 is TGTGCCAGCAGTGTAACAGAAGGCACAGATACGCAGTATTTT. Amino acids: CASSVTEGTDTQYF.